These 15 T cell receptor beta chains were all obtained from the same sample, sequenced in a study of blood T cell repertoires in COVID-19. The protocol was immunoSEQ multiplex PCR, while the TCRdb copy is restricted to in-frame clones and leaves out a portion. This repertoire shows under 300,000 clones, about 88% found once; its top ten account for roughly 4.5%. The sample was peripheral blood. All receptors come from a woman aged 40-49 years who had recovered from COVID-19.

This chain connects TRBV7-9 to TRBJ1-2; D gene ambiguous. The CDR3 is 14 amino acids. Per germline, CDR1 SEHNR and CDR2 FQNEAQ (reference sequence). Trimming removed 3 bases at V and 3 bases at J, with 11 bases between. The CDR3 nucleotides are TGTGCCAGCAGCTTCAGCTTGCGGGACTATGGCTACACCTTC. It is translated as CASSFSLRDYGYTF.

This sequence joins TRBV5-1 and TRBJ2-3; D remains unclear. Germline CDR1 reads SGHRS; CDR2 reads YFSETQ. The V gene lost 1 base and the J gene lost 6 bases, with 12 bases spanning the gap. This CDR3 has 14 amino acids. The CDR3 DNA sequence: TGCGCCAGCAGCTTGACGTTGGTGACTGATACGCAGTATTTT. This codes for CASSLTLVTDTQYF.

V is TRBV18 and J is TRBJ2-5, with TRBD1 matching over 10 bases. With 4 bases clipped from V and 5 bases from J, the junction kept 7 bases outside the gene matches. Germline values: CDR1 KGHSH, CDR2 LQKENI. The CDR3 loop spans 15 amino acids. The CDR3 coding sequence is TGTGCCAGCTCACTAAGACAGGGGGCCTGGGAGACCCAGTACTTC. Encoded protein: CASSLRQGAWETQYF. The full variable domain, with the rest looked up from reference TRBV18 and TRBJ2-5, is NAGVMQNPRHLVRRRGQEARLRCSPMKGHSHVYWYRQLPEEGLKFMVYLQKENIIDESGMPKERFSAEFPKEGPSILRIQQVVRGDSAAYFCASSLRQGAWETQYFGPGTRLLVL.

The chain employs TRBV5-5 and TRBJ2-3, with 8 nucleotides matching TRBD2. This CDR3 spans 17 amino acids. J lost 3 bases, V lost 6 bases, and 15 bases had no gene match. Germline CDR1 reads SGHKS; CDR2 reads YYEKEE (reference sequence). The CDR3 spells CASTFIILAATTDTQYF. The CDR3 coding sequence is TGTGCCAGCACCTTCATAATACTAGCGGCGACGACAGATACGCAGTATTTT.

CDR3 nucleotides: TGCGCCAGCAGCCAAGAGGCGGGACTAGCTGATACGCAGTATTTT. This codes for CASSQEAGLADTQYF. The J gene is TRBJ2-3, the V gene TRBV4-1; TRBD2 matches 9 bases. The CDR3 consists of 15 residues. The V gene's germline CDR1 is MGHRA and CDR2 YSYEKL. Trimming took 0 bases from V and 6 from J; bases not matched to a gene: 4.

The chain is built from TRBV28 and TRBJ2-7, with TRBD1 as a possible D gene (7 bases). V was cut by 4 bases and J by 2 bases, with 12 bases left in between. The CDR3 spans 14 residues. CDR1 is MDHEN, CDR2 SYDVKM, per germline. For the CDR3, the DNA is TGTGCCAGCAGTTCGGCGGGACAGCCCTACGAGCAGTACGTC. Residues: CASSSAGQPYEQYV.

This chain joins TRBV7-9 and TRBJ1-6, with a weak D call TRBD1 (5 bases). With 1 base removed from V and 7 bases from J, the gap between germline ends came to 17 bases. The CDR3 has 17 amino acids. Germline lookup yields CDR1 SEHNR and CDR2 FQNEAQ (reference sequence). As DNA, the CDR3 is TGTGCCAGCAGCTTAGTATGGTCCGACAGAGAGAATTCACCCCTCCACTTT. Encoded protein: CASSLVWSDRENSPLHF.

The CDR3: CASSLRGNEKLFF. CDR3 nucleotide sequence: TGCGCCAGCAGCTTGAGAGGGAATGAAAAACTGTTTTTT. This chain connects TRBV5-1 to TRBJ1-4, with D unclear. The germline V and J ends were trimmed by 1 base and 5 bases, with 6 bases remaining between them. This CDR3 contains 13 residues. Germline lookup yields CDR1 SGHRS and CDR2 YFSETQ.

The chain carries TRBV2 and TRBJ2-2; the D gene is possibly TRBD2 (5 bases). The CDR3 spans 14 residues. Germline V gives CDR1 SNHLY, CDR2 FYNNEI. V was trimmed by 5 bases and J by 5 bases, leaving 12 bases between them. The CDR3 region is CASSKSRRTGELFF. CDR3 nucleotides: TGTGCCAGCAGTAAATCCCGGAGGACCGGGGAGCTGTTTTTT.

CDR3: CASSLDGVRGNTIYF. CDR3 in DNA: TGTGCCAGCAGCTTAGACGGGGTCAGGGGAAACACCATATATTTT. The chain links TRBV7-9 to TRBJ1-3; no definite D call. Deletions cut 1 base from V and 4 bases from J, with 11 bases between. CDR1 is SEHNR and CDR2 is FQNEAQ in the germline V gene (reference sequence). The CDR3 covers 15 residues.

This rearrangement joins TRBV12-5 to TRBJ1-2; TRBD1 is a possible D gene (5 bases). V was clipped by 4 bases and J by 11 bases, with 11 bases between them. The germline CDR1 and CDR2 sequences are LGHNT and FRNRAP. The CDR3 totals 11 residues. CDR3 DNA sequence: TGTGCTAGTGGTTCAGGGATCAAGTACACCTTC. This translates into CASGSGIKYTF.

The CDR3 protein is CASSIDSDSNQPQHF. The DNA of the CDR3 is TGTGCCAGTAGTATAGACAGCGATAGCAATCAGCCCCAGCATTTT. V gene TRBV19 combines with J gene TRBJ1-5, with D unresolved. The V gene lost 0 bases and the J gene lost 0 bases, with 6 bases spanning the gap. Germline V gene lookup returns CDR1 LNHDA and CDR2 SQIVND (reference sequence). The CDR3 has 15 amino acids.

This chain connects TRBV18 to TRBJ2-3; the match to TRBD1 covers 7 bases. The CDR3 is 13 amino acids. Germline assignment: CDR1 KGHSH and CDR2 LQKENI. V was pared by 6 bases and J by 4 bases, with 4 bases of the junction left unmatched. In nucleotides, the CDR3 is TGTGCCAGCTCTGACAGGGTTGCAGATACGCAGTATTTT. Its protein product is CASSDRVADTQYF.

This clone was detected ten times or more. The rearrangement joins TRBV6-5 to TRBJ2-1; tentatively, D is TRBD1 (5 bases). Germline assignment: CDR1 MNHEY and CDR2 SVGAGI. The CDR3 extends over 16 amino acids. The V end was cut by 0 bases, the J end by 6 bases, with 15 bases between. The CDR3 region has the DNA TGTGCCAGCAGTTACTCCGACAGCCCGCCCCTCAATGAGCAGTTCTTC. Translated: CASSYSDSPPLNEQFF.

The chain links TRBV6-2 or TRBV6-3 to TRBJ1-2, with D hard to call. Germline V gene lookup returns CDR1 MNHEY and CDR2 SVGEGT. V shed 4 bases and J shed 1 base, with 7 bases lying between them. The CDR3 is 13 residues long. The CDR3 is CASSSNNNYGYTF. The CDR3 nucleotides are TGTGCCAGCAGTTCGAACAATAACTATGGCTACACCTTC.